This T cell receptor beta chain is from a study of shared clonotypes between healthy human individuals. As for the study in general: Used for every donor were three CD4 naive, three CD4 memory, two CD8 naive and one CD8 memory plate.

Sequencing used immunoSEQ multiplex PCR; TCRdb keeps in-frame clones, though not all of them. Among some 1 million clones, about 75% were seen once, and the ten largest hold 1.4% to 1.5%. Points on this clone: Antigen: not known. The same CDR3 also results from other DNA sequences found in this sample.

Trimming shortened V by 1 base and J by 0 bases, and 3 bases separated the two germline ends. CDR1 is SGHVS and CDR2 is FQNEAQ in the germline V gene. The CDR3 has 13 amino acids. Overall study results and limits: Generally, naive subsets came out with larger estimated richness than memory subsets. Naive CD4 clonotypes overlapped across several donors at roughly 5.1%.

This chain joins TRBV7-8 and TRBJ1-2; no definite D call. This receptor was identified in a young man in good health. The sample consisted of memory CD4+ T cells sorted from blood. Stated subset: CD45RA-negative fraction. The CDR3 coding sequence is TGTGCCAGCAGCTTAGGAGCTAACTATGGCTACACCTTC. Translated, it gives CASSLGANYGYTF.